This T cell receptor beta chain was recorded in a study of T cells expressing NK-cell markers (dated by TCRdb to 2020 to 2021). A note on the overall study: Three sorted T-cell subsets (CD3+CD56+NKG2C+, CD3+CD56+NKG2C- and CD3+CD56-NKG2C+) from about 8 donors had their TCR beta-chain repertoires profiled. Randomly selected healthy volunteers, three men and five women, were used as the eight sequenced donors. Among the eight sequenced donors, seven were HCMV-seropositive and one was HCMV-seronegative. Sequencing of the libraries produced 2 x 150 bp reads on Illumina HiSeq 2000/2500, MiSeq or NextSeq.

Note on this clonotype: Its antigen is still unknown.

Findings and caveats that apply to the study as a whole: Those dominant clonotypes were again the most abundant among CD3+CD56-NKG2C+ cells in a handful of donors, at about 28.3-60.1%. Whether the expanded NKG2C-expressing T cell clones were specific for HCMV antigens was left unclear. In six donors, the dominant CD3+CD56+NKG2C+ clonotypes ranked among the top 10 CD8+ clonotypes, making up roughly 1.0-8% of CD8+ T cells.

To determine HCMV serostatus, a commercial ELISA kit was used to detect HCMV-specific IgG in serum. Peripheral blood mononuclear cells were isolated from blood by Ficoll density gradient centrifugation. Data came from an Illumina HiSeq 2000. TCR beta cDNA libraries were prepared using 5'RACE template switching, which introduced a universal primer site and unique molecular identifiers. Priming for cDNA synthesis came from the TCR beta constant segment, and two successive PCR amplification steps followed. From the authors' description of their analysis: MIGEC was used to demultiplex reads and group the reads by UMI, and MiTCR was used to assemble and quantify clonotypes. Only TCR cDNA sequences supported by at least two reads were kept to exclude erroneous sequences. The tcR package was used for downstream repertoire analysis, and clonotypes were matched across fractions by CDR3 nucleotide sequence plus V segment. VDJmatch was used to annotate antigen specificity against VDJdb, with one amino acid substitution in CDR3 allowed. TCRdb reprocessed the reads and assigns one entry to each CDR3 protein sequence, leaving out DNA. The authors' filters were not applied to this entry. This sample's table contains a few hundred thousand distinct CDR3 sequences. The ten largest clones represent around 5.3% of the sample.

Source material: blood T cells: a sorted CD56 or NKG2C T cell subset, CD4+ or CD8+ T cells, or bulk PBMC T cells (not recorded which). The clonotype comes from a man between 18 and 69 years old in good health.

The CDR3 sequence is CASSLDWSGGRETQYF. In this chain, TRBV11-2 is recombined with TRBJ2-5; TCRdb's D call, TRBD1, is unchecked because there is no DNA. From the germline V gene, CDR1 is SGHAT and CDR2 is FQNNGV. The CDR3 holds 16 amino acids from the cysteine to the phenylalanine. DNA is not recorded here.